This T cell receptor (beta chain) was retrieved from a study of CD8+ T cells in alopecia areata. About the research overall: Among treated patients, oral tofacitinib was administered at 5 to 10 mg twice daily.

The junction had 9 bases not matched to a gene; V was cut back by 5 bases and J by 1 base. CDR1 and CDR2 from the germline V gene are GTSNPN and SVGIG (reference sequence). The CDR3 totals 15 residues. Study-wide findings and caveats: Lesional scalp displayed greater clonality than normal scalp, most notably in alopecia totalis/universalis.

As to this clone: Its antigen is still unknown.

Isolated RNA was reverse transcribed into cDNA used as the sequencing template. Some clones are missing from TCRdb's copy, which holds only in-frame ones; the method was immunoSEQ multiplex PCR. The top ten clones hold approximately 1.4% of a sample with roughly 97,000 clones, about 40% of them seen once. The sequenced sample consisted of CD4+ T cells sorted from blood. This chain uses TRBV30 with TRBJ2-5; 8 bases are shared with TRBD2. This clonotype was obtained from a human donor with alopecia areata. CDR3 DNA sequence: TGTGCCTGGGGGGCGGGACTAGGAGGCCAAGAGACCCAGTACTTC. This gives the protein CAWGAGLGGQETQYF.